These 9 T cell receptor beta chains originate from one sample sequenced in a study of T cell clonality in common variable immunodeficiency. Findings of the study overall: Reportedly, TCR beta sequences from common variable immunodeficiency showed fewer deletions and N-nucleotide insertions.

Sequencing used immunoSEQ multiplex PCR; TCRdb keeps in-frame clones, though not all of them. The sample is made up of around 19,000 clones, none counted only once. These receptors' antigens are unknown. Sequenced: peripheral blood mononuclear cells. The receptors were sampled from a human donor with common variable immunodeficiency.

This clone was observed a few times. The CDR3 end falls 3 residues outside the read, so it is completed with the germline J gene. The V call is TRBV19, the J call TRBJ2-3, with TRBD1 identical over 7 bases. Germline values: CDR1 LNHDA, CDR2 SQIVND (reference sequence). The CDR3 has 17 amino acids. J gave up 4 bases and V 4 bases, and 14 bases lay outside the gene matches. The CDR3 sequence is CASSTLGLTGQADTQYF. The covered CDR3 bases are TGTGCCAGTAGTACATTAGGCCTGACAGGGCAGGCAGATACG. The full variable domain, its missing parts supplied by reference TRBV19 and TRBJ2-3, is DGGITQSPKYLFRKEGQNVTLSCEQNLNHDAMYWYRQDPGQGLRLIYYSQIVNDFQKGDIAEGYSVSREKKESFPLTVTSAQKNPTAFYLCASSTLGLTGQADTQYFGPGTRLTVL.

This clone is termed medium-sized. The read is 3 residues too short to cover the CDR3 end, so that end is filled in from the germline J gene. V usage is TRBV28 and J usage is TRBJ1-5; D gene unclear. V was pared by 7 bases and J by 7 bases, with 23 bases between. The CDR3 runs to 16 residues. Germline CDR1 is MDHEN and CDR2 is SYDVKM. The CDR3 reads CASTGSRAPQTQPQHF. CDR3 bases read: TGTGCCAGCACCGGATCGCGGGCTCCCCAAACACAGCCC.

Notes on this clone: The observed sequence ends 3 residues before the CDR3 terminus, with the missing tail filled in from the germline J gene. This chain joins TRBV18 and TRBJ1-1, with D possibly being TRBD1 (6 bases). The CDR3 spans 16 residues. Germline CDR1 and CDR2: KGHSH and LQKENI. Trimming stripped 6 bases from V and 0 bases from J, with 17 bases between. CDR3 bases read: TGTGCCAGCTCCAAACGCCTGGGGGCCATGAACACTGAA. This gives the protein CASSKRLGAMNTE. The full CDR3 reads CASSKRLGAMNTEAFF.

This clone was observed a few times. The CDR3 end is not reached by the read, which stops 3 residues before it; the germline J gene fills it in. The chain carries TRBV7-9 and TRBJ1-1; possibly TRBD1 for D (6 bases). The CDR3 consists of 14 residues. Germline CDR1 and CDR2: SEHNR and FQNEAQ (reference sequence). V lost 3 bases, J lost 5 bases, and 13 bases lay in between. Incomplete CDR3 DNA: TGTGCCAGCAGCTTTAGGGGGATCTCAACTGAA. It yields the protein CASSFRGISTE. The entire CDR3 sequence reads CASSFRGISTEAFF.

This clone ranks as medium-sized (0.01 to 0.1%). The CDR3 end lies 3 residues beyond the end of the read and is filled in from the germline J gene. V gene TRBV12-3 or TRBV12-4 combines with J gene TRBJ2-2; a weak D match, TRBD1 (5 bases). This CDR3 is built from 14 residues. The V end was cut by 7 bases, the J end by 5 bases, with 14 bases between. CDR3 protein: CASTRTRRTGELFF. Incomplete CDR3 DNA: TGTGCCAGCACCAGGACAAGGCGGACCGGGGAG.

Partial CDR3 DNA: TGTGCCAGCAGCCCAGGGACAGCCTACAATGAG. This gives the protein CASSPGTAYNE. The CDR3 as a whole reads CASSPGTAYNEQFF. The chain is built from TRBV7-2 and TRBJ2-1; TRBD1 agrees at 7 bases. With the read ending 3 residues before the CDR3 end, the germline J gene is used to fill in that end. The CDR3 extends over 14 amino acids. The trim removed 5 bases at V and 2 bases at J, leaving 3 bases unmatched. CDR1 is SGHTA and CDR2 is FQGNSA in the germline V gene.

This clone was detected a few times. The DNA ends 3 residues before the CDR3 does, and the rest of the CDR3 is filled in from the germline J gene. The genes are TRBV2 and TRBJ2-3, with D possibly being TRBD1 (5 bases). CDR1 is SNHLY, CDR2 FYNNEI, per germline. The CDR3 extends over 15 amino acids. The ends were cut back, 5 bases at V and 0 bases at J, with 12 bases in the middle. The CDR3: CASSFQGPSTDTQYF. Partial CDR3 DNA: TGTGCCAGCAGTTTCCAGGGTCCTAGCACAGATACG.

This clone has a handful of counts. With the read ending 3 residues before the CDR3 end, the germline J gene is used to fill in that end. V usage is TRBV7-6 and J usage is TRBJ2-3; a possible D gene is TRBD2 (5 bases). V dropped 0 bases and J dropped 4 bases, with 8 bases sitting between them. CDR1 is SGHVS and CDR2 is FNYEAQ in the germline V gene. CDR3 length: 14 amino acids. The CDR3 protein is CASSLALGADTQYF. The DNA read from the CDR3 is TGTGCCAGCAGCTTAGCGCTCGGGGCAGATACG.

Details on this clone: Read sequence stops 3 residues before the CDR3 end, and the germline J gene provides the missing end. This sequence joins TRBV19 and TRBJ2-3; 7 nucleotides agree with TRBD1. This CDR3 has 15 residues. V was clipped by 3 bases and J by 1 base; unmatched bases: 4. CDR1 is LNHDA and CDR2 is SQIVND in the germline V gene (reference sequence). CDR3 bases read: TGTGCCAGTAGTATTGGGGACAGAGGCACAGATACG. Its protein is CASSIGDRGTDT. The whole CDR3 region reads CASSIGDRGTDTQYF.